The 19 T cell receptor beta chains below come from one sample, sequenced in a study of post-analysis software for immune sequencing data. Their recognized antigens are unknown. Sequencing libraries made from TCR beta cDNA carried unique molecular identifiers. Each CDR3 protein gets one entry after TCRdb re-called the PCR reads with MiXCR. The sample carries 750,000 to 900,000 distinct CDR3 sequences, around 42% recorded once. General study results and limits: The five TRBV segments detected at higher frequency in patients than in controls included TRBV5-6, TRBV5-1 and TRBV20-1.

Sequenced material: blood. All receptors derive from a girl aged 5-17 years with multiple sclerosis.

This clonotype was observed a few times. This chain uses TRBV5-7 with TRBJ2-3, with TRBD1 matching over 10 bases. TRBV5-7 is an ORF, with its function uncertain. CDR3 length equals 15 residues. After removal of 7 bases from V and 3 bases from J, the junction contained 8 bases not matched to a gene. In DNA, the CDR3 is TGTGCCAGCTTACGACAGGGGGCAGGAACAGATACGCAGTATTTT. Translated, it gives CASLRQGAGTDTQYF.

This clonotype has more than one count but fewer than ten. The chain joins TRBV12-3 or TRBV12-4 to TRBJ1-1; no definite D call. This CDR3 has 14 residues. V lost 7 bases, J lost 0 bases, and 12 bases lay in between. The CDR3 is CASTHGGLNTEAFF. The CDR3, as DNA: TGTGCCAGCACACACGGCGGATTGAACACTGAAGCTTTCTTT.

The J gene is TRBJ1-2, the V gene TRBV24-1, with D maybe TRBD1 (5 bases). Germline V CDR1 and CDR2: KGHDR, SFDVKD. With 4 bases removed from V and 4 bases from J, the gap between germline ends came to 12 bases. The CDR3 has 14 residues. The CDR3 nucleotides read TGTGCCACCAGTGACCACGGGGGTTTCTATGGCTACACCTTC. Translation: CATSDHGGFYGYTF.

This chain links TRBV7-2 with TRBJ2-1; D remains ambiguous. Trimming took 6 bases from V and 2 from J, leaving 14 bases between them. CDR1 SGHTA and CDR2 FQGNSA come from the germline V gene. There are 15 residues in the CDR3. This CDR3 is CASSPMGGAYNEQFF. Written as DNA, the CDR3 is TGTGCCAGCAGTCCAATGGGCGGAGCCTACAATGAGCAGTTCTTC. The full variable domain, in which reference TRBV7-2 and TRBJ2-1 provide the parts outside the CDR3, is GAGVSQSPSNKVTEKGKDVELRCDPISGHTALYWYRQSLGQGLEFLIYFQGNSAPDKSGLPSDRFSAERTGGSVSTLTIQRTQQEDSAVYLCASSPMGGAYNEQFFGPGTRLTVL.

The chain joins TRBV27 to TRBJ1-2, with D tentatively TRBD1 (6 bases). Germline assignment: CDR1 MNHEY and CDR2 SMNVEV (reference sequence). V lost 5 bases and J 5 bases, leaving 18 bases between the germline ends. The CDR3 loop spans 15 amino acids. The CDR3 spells CASSTQGGGAYGYTF. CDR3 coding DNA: TGTGCCAGCAGTACTCAGGGTGGGGGGGCTTATGGCTACACCTTC.

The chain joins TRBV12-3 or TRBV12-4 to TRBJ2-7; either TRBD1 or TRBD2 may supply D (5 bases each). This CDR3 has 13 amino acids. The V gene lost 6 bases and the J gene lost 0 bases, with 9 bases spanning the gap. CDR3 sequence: CASSGANSYEQYF. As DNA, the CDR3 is TGTGCCAGCAGCGGGGCCAACTCCTACGAGCAGTACTTC.

As DNA, the CDR3 is TGTGCCAGCAGTTTTTCAGATAGGGAGACCCAGTACTTC. Its translation: CASSFSDRETQYF. The chain uses TRBV28 and TRBJ2-5; D not certain. Germline CDR1 MDHEN, CDR2 SYDVKM. The CDR3 sequence is 13 residues long. Trimming shortened V by 3 bases and J by 5 bases, and 10 bases separated the two germline ends.

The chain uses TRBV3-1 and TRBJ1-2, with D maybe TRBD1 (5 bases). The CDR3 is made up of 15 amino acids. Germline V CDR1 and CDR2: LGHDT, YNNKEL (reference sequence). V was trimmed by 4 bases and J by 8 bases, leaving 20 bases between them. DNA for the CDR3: TGTGCCAGCAGCCTCACGGGGGACGGTGCAGGAGGCTACACCTTC. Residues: CASSLTGDGAGGYTF.

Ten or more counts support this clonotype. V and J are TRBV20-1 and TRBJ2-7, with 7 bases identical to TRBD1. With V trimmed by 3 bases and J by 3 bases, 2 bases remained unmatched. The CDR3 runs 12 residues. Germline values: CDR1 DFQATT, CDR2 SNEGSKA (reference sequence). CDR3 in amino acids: CSARGDSYEQYF. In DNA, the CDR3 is TGCAGTGCTAGGGGGGACAGCTACGAGCAGTACTTC.

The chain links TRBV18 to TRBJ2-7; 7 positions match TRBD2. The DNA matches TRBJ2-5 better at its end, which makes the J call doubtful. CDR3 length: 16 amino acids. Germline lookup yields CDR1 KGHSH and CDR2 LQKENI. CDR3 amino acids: CASSPPGGPIRETQYF. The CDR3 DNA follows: TGTGCCAGCTCACCCCCGGGAGGCCCGATACGGGAGACCCAGTACTTC.

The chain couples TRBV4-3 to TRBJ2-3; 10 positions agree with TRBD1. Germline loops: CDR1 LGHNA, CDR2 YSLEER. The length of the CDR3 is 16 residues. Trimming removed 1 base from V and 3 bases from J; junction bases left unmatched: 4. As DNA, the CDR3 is TGCGCCAGCAGCCAAGCGACAGGGGGCAGGACAGATACGCAGTATTTT. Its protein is CASSQATGGRTDTQYF.

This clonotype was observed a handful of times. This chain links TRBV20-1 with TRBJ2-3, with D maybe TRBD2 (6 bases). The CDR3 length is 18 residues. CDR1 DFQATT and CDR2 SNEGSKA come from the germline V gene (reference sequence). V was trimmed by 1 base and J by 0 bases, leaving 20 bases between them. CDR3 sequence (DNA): TGCAGTGCTAGAGTCAATTTTGCTAGCGTGGAGAGCACAGATACGCAGTATTTT. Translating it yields CSARVNFASVESTDTQYF.

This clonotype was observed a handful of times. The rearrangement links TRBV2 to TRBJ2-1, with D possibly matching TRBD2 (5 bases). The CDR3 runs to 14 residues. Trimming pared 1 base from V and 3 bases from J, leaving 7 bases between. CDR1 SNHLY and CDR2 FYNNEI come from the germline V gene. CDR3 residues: CASSEGGLYNEQFF. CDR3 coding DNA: TGTGCCAGCAGTGAAGGCGGGCTCTACAATGAGCAGTTCTTC.

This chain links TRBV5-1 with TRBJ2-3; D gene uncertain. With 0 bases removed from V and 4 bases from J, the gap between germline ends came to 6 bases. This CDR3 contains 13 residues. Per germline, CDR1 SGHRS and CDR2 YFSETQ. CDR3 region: CASSLGYPDTQYF. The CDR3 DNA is TGCGCCAGCAGCTTGGGGTATCCAGATACGCAGTATTTT.

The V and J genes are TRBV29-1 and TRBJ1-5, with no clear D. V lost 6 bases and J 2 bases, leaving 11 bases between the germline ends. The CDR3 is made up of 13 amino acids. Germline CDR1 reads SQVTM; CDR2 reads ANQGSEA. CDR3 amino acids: CSVTVPGNQPQHF. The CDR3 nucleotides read TGCAGCGTCACCGTCCCTGGCAATCAGCCCCAGCATTTT.

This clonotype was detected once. This CDR3 is CASMGNAVAFF. In nucleotides, the CDR3 is TGTGCCAGTATGGGCAACGCAGTAGCTTTCTTT. The rearrangement links TRBV19 to TRBJ1-1; D gene uncertain. The CDR3 runs to 11 residues. From germline, CDR1 is LNHDA and CDR2 SQIVND (reference sequence). V lost 7 bases and J lost 10, with 13 bases in between.

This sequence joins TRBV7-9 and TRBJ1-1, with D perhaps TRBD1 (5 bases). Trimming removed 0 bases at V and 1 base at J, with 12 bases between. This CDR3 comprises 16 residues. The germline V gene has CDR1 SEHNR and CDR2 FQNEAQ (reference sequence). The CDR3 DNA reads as TGTGCCAGCAGCTTAGCGGACTATGGGGCGAACACTGAAGCTTTCTTT. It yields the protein CASSLADYGANTEAFF.

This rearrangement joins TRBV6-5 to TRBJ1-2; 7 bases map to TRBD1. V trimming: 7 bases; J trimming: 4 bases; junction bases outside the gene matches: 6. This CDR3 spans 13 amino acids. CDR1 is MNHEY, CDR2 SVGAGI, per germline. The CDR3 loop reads CASTRDRAYGYTF. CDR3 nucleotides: TGTGCCAGCACAAGAGACAGGGCCTATGGCTACACCTTC.

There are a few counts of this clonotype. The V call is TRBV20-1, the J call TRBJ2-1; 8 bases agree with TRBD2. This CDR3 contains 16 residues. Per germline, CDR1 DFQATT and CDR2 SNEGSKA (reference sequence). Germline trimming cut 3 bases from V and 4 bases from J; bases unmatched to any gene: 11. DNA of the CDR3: TGCAGTGCTAGGGCCCCGAGGCGGGGGGTTTACAATGAGCAGTTCTTC. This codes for CSARAPRRGVYNEQFF.